This T cell receptor (beta chain) was captured by sequencing in a study of cytomegalovirus exposure and HLA in healthy donors. Vbeta (60) and Jbeta (13) primers were used in the PCR. Clones were sequenced by immunoSEQ multiplex PCR, and TCRdb holds only the in-frame ones, with some missing. Of 150,000 to 200,000 clones in the sample, approximately 84% were seen once. The sequence was collected from a boy under 18 in good health and CMV-seronegative. Source material: PBMCs.

The CDR3 nucleotides are TGCGCCAGCAGCCAGAAGGACAGGGGGCGACTCGGAGCTAATGAAAAACTGTTTTTT. This sequence encodes CASSQKDRGRLGANEKLFF. The chain has TRBV4-1 and TRBJ1-4; 11 bases map to TRBD1. The length of the CDR3 is 19 residues. CDR1 and CDR2 from the germline V gene are MGHRA and YSYEKL. V was pared by 3 bases and J by 3 bases, with 12 bases of the junction left unmatched.